One sample yielded the 18 T cell receptor beta chains listed below, sequenced in a study of immune reconstitution after stem cell transplant in scleroderma. TCRdb itself ran the RT-PCR reads through MiXCR, one entry per CDR3 protein. The sample lists a few thousand distinct CDR3 sequences, 6.5% to 10% seen once, with about 9.5% in the top ten. Sampling took place before or after autologous hematopoietic stem cell transplantation (not recorded which). These receptors were taken from a male donor with systemic sclerosis.

By frequency in the sample, this clonotype is medium-sized (0.01 to 0.1%). The chain recombines TRBV7-2 with TRBJ2-3; D possibly corresponds to TRBD2 (5 bases). The ends were cut back, 5 bases at V and 6 bases at J, with 12 bases in the middle. CDR1 is SGHTA, CDR2 FQGNSA, per germline. This CDR3 spans 13 amino acids. The CDR3 DNA sequence: TGTGCCAGCAGCCCTAAGGAGCGGGATACGCAGTATTTT. Translation: CASSPKERDTQYF.

This clonotype is labeled medium-sized. The rearrangement joins TRBV5-8 to TRBJ1-1; a possible D gene is TRBD1 (5 bases). CDR1 SGHTS and CDR2 YDEGEE come from the germline V gene. CDR3 size: 13 residues. The germline V and J ends were trimmed by 4 bases and 9 bases, with 16 bases remaining between them. The CDR3 sequence is CASSIAGRRKAFF. The CDR3 DNA is TGTGCCAGCAGCATCGCAGGGAGGCGGAAAGCTTTCTTT.

This clonotype was found a few times. The V and J genes are TRBV7-2 and TRBJ1-6, with D possibly being TRBD1 (6 bases). V lost 5 bases and J 10 bases, leaving 21 bases between the germline ends. CDR3 length: 16 residues. Germline V gene lookup returns CDR1 SGHTA and CDR2 FQGNSA. The CDR3 protein is CASSEYSGALGSPLHF. The CDR3 DNA is TGTGCCAGCAGCGAATACTCAGGGGCATTAGGCTCACCCCTCCACTTT.

This clonotype is categorized as medium-sized. The V gene is TRBV20-1, the J gene TRBJ1-3; the D gene is possibly TRBD1 (6 bases). CDR3 length equals 13 residues. CDR1 and CDR2 (germline): DFQATT, SNEGSKA (reference sequence). V was clipped by 6 bases and J by 3 bases, with 12 bases between them. The CDR3 is CSATDRNGNTIYF. The CDR3 coding sequence is TGCAGTGCCACGGACAGAAATGGAAACACCATATATTTT.

By sample share, this clonotype is medium-sized. The CDR3 nucleotides read TGTGCCAGCAGCTCAGACGGGACTCCCTACGAGCAGTACTTC. It translates to CASSSDGTPYEQYF. The V gene is TRBV5-5, the J gene TRBJ2-7, with D maybe TRBD2 (6 bases). The CDR3 runs to 14 residues. Germline V gene data show CDR1 as SGHKS and CDR2 as YYEKEE (reference sequence). The germline V and J ends were trimmed by 3 bases and 2 bases, with 12 bases remaining between them.

Within the sample, this clonotype is medium-sized. The genes are TRBV10-3 and TRBJ1-1; D gene uncertain. CDR3 length: 14 amino acids. Trimming left V 0 bases short and J 4 bases short, with 9 bases between. Germline CDR1 and CDR2: ENHRY and SYGVKD. CDR3 amino acids: CAISESGQATEAFF. As DNA, the CDR3 is TGTGCCATCAGTGAGTCGGGCCAGGCCACTGAAGCTTTCTTT.

By frequency in the sample, this clonotype is medium-sized. The V and J genes are TRBV6-1 and TRBJ2-7; D perhaps matches TRBD2 (5 bases). The CDR3 totals 16 residues. Deletions cut 0 bases from V and 3 bases from J, with 15 bases between. The germline CDR1 and CDR2 sequences are MNHNS and SASEGT. CDR3 nucleotide sequence: TGTGCCAGCAGTGAAGCTCGGCTAGCCCCCGTCTACGAGCAGTACTTC. Encoded protein: CASSEARLAPVYEQYF.

This rearrangement joins TRBV7-9 to TRBJ2-3; D is unclear. CDR1 SEHNR and CDR2 FQNEAQ come from the germline V gene (reference sequence). V was clipped by 5 bases and J by 6 bases, with 6 bases between them. This CDR3 comprises 11 residues. CDR3 sequence reads: CASSIKDTQYF. CDR3 bases: TGTGCCAGCAGCATTAAGGATACGCAGTATTTT.

This clonotype is labeled as medium-sized. The chain recombines TRBV5-4 with TRBJ2-7, with D uncertain. Per germline, CDR1 SGHNT and CDR2 YYREEE (reference sequence). CDR3 length equals 11 residues. Trimming stripped 2 bases from V and 0 bases from J, with 0 bases between. Written as DNA, the CDR3 is TGTGCCAGCAGCTTCTCCTACGAGCAGTACTTC. Translating gives CASSFSYEQYF.

Relative to its sample, this clonotype is medium-sized. This chain connects TRBV29-1 to TRBJ1-2; D is possibly TRBD1 (6 bases). Germline V lookup: CDR1 SQVTM, CDR2 ANQGSEA. Trimming removed 5 bases at V and 2 bases at J, with 12 bases between. This CDR3 region has 13 residues. The CDR3 DNA sequence: TGCAGCGTTCACGCCAGGGGAAACTATGGCTACACCTTC. Its protein product is CSVHARGNYGYTF. Full variable domain (remainder filled in from reference TRBV29-1 and TRBJ1-2): SAVISQKPSRDICQRGTSLTIQCQVDSQVTMMFWYRQQPGQSLTLIATANQGSEATYESGFVIDKFPISRPNLTFSTLTVSNMSPEDSSIYLCSVHARGNYGYTFGSGTRLTVV.

This chain joins TRBV3-1 and TRBJ2-5, with 11 bases aligning to TRBD2. From germline, CDR1 is LGHDT and CDR2 YNNKEL (reference sequence). The CDR3 is 18 residues long. V lost 1 base to trimming and J lost 0 bases; unmatched junction nucleotides: 7. The CDR3 nucleotides are TGTGCCAGCAGCCAAGGTCTAGCGGGAGGTTTGTACCAAGAGACCCAGTACTTC. Protein sequence: CASSQGLAGGLYQETQYF.

The rearrangement uses TRBV20-1 and TRBJ2-1, with TRBD2 matching 8 bases. The CDR3 runs to 16 residues. Germline V CDR1 and CDR2: DFQATT, SNEGSKA (reference sequence). With V trimmed by 3 bases and J by 3 bases, 10 bases remained unmatched. The DNA of the CDR3 is TGCAGTGCTAGCCCCCGAACTAGCGGCTACTACAATGAGCAGTTCTTC. This encodes CSASPRTSGYYNEQFF.

By share, this clonotype counts as medium-sized (0.01 to 0.1%). The rearrangement uses TRBV20-1 and TRBJ2-5; D perhaps matches TRBD1 (5 bases). Per germline, CDR1 DFQATT and CDR2 SNEGSKA (reference sequence). Trimming removed 7 bases from V and 1 base from J, with 16 bases in between. The CDR3 contains 14 residues. DNA of the CDR3: TGCAGTGTAAGGGGTGCACATGGCCAAGAGACCCAGTACTTC. Its translation: CSVRGAHGQETQYF.

By proportion, this clonotype is medium-sized (0.01 to 0.1%). The chain couples TRBV6-4 to TRBJ1-4, with TRBD1 as a possible D gene (5 bases). The germline V and J ends were trimmed by 11 bases and 10 bases, with 11 bases remaining between them. The CDR3 has 10 amino acids. Germline loops: CDR1 MRHNA, CDR2 SNTAGT. This CDR3 reads CARQRGKLFF. The CDR3 DNA follows: TGTGCCCGCCAGAGGGGAAAACTGTTTTTT.

With respect to this clonotype: This may arise from a read error, as a much more abundant clone is one base away. The V gene is TRBV28, the J gene TRBJ2-7; D unclear. The CDR3 totals 12 residues. Germline-derived CDR1 and CDR2 are MDHEN and SYDVKM. CDR3 amino acids: CASTSRAIERYF. CDR3 coding DNA: TGTGCCAGCACCTCAAGGGCTATCGAGCGGTACTTC.

The gene calls are TRBV20-1 and TRBJ1-5; the D is unclear. This CDR3 is built from 13 residues. Germline V gives CDR1 DFQATT, CDR2 SNEGSKA (reference sequence). The V end lost 3 bases, the J end lost 0 bases, and 6 bases lay between the germline ends. CDR3 DNA: TGCAGTGCTAGCAGAGCTAGCAATCAGCCCCAGCATTTT. Translation: CSASRASNQPQHF.

This clonotype was seen only a few times. The genes are TRBV5-1 and TRBJ1-2; 7 bases map to TRBD1. The ends lost 1 base at V and 4 bases at J; junction bases unmatched: 7. The CDR3 length is 15 residues. Germline V gene lookup returns CDR1 SGHRS and CDR2 YFSETQ. This CDR3 reads CASSLSPTGTYGYTF. The DNA of the CDR3 is TGCGCCAGCAGCTTGAGCCCGACAGGGACCTATGGCTACACCTTC.

The chain is built from TRBV10-3 and TRBJ2-3; TRBD2 matches 16 bases. CDR1 is ENHRY, CDR2 SYGVKD, per germline. V lost 4 bases, J lost 5 bases, and 9 bases stayed unmatched. The CDR3 runs 18 residues. The CDR3 loop is CAISGPGTSGRAGDTQYF. The CDR3 nucleotides read TGTGCCATCAGTGGCCCCGGGACTAGCGGGAGGGCCGGAGATACGCAGTATTTT.